This TCR beta chain came from a study of cytomegalovirus exposure and HLA in healthy donors. Study summary: There were 70 million to 95 million unique TCRs (from HLA-typed donors) in an early data release.

Study outcomes and limitations: Earlier analysis yielded a pattern in which most TCR beta V segments were productive about 87% or about 30% of the time. Later analysis identified over 15,000 TCR beta sequences associated with HLA alleles, using a false discovery rate threshold of 0.05. In a later analysis, the majority of CMV-associated beta chains seemingly showed HLA restriction.

This CDR3 has 14 residues. CDR1 is SGHTA and CDR2 is FQGNSA in the germline V gene. The trim removed 6 bases at V and 2 bases at J, leaving 4 bases unmatched. Concerning this clone itself: Its antigen is unidentified.

In the PCR, 60 Vbeta and 13 Jbeta primers were used. The repertoire was sequenced with immunoSEQ multiplex PCR; TCRdb's copy has only in-frame clones and lacks some. This repertoire shows some 140,000 clones, around 75% found once; its top ten account for approximately 3%. The receptor was derived from a female donor in good health and CMV-seronegative. The sequenced material came from PBMCs. This chain links TRBV7-2 with TRBJ2-3, with 8 bases that match TRBD1. The CDR3 DNA follows: TGTGCCAGCAGGCCAGGGGGCCTCACAGATACGCAGTATTTT. Residues: CASRPGGLTDTQYF.